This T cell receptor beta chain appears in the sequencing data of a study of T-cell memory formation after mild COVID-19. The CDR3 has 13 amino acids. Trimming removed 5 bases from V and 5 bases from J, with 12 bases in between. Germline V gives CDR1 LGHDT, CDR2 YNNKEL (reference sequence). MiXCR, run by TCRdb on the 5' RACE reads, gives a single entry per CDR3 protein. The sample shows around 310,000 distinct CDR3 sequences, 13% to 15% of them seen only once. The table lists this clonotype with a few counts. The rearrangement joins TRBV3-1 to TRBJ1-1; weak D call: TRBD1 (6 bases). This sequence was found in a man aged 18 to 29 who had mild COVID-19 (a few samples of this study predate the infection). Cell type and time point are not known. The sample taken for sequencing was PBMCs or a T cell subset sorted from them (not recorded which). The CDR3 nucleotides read TGTGCCAGCAGCGGGGGGGGCAGGACTGAAGCTTTCTTT. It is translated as CASSGGGRTEAFF.